These 18 T cell receptor beta chains were all obtained from the same sample, sequenced in a study of T cell responses to AZD1222 COVID-19 vaccine. TCRdb's table, derived via immunoSEQ multiplex PCR, lists solely in-frame clones and lacks some. The table has some 150,000 clones, 75% to 95% seen once. The source was peripheral blood, collected 28 days after the second AZD1222 dose. The receptors derive from an adult who received the AZD1222 COVID-19 vaccine.

This clone occurred a few times. The gene calls are TRBV7-9 and TRBJ2-7; D gene unclear. The CDR3 is 12 residues long. Germline V gives CDR1 SEHNR, CDR2 FQNEAQ (reference sequence). V shed 3 bases and J shed 6 bases, with 9 bases lying between them. CDR3 amino acids: CASSFGPIEQYF. CDR3 nucleotides: TGTGCCAGCAGCTTCGGACCGATCGAGCAGTACTTC. The whole variable domain, remainder taken from reference TRBV7-9 and TRBJ2-7, is DTGVSQNPRHKITKRGQNVTFRCDPISEHNRLYWYRQTLGQGPEFLTYFQNEAQLEKSRLLSDRFSAERPKGSFSTLEIQRTEQGDSAMYLCASSFGPIEQYFGPGTRLTVT.

The V gene is TRBV5-1, the J gene TRBJ2-5; D gene uncertain. Germline V CDR1 and CDR2: SGHRS, YFSETQ. The germline V and J ends were trimmed by 0 bases and 1 base, with 13 bases remaining between them. The CDR3 covers 16 residues. The CDR3 coding sequence is TGCGCCAGCAGCTTGGCCTCGACACCCAGCCAAGAGACCCAGTACTTC. Encoded protein: CASSLASTPSQETQYF.

The chain couples TRBV10-1 to TRBJ2-1; 10 nucleotides match TRBD2. The CDR3 consists of 14 residues. After removal of 2 bases from V and 8 bases from J, the junction contained 3 bases not matched to a gene. CDR1 and CDR2 (germline): WNHNN, SYGVQD (reference sequence). Written as DNA, the CDR3 is TGCGCCAGCAGTGAGCCTAGCGGGAGTTATGAGCAGTTCTTC. Amino acids: CASSEPSGSYEQFF.

The genes are TRBV3-1 (or the pseudogene TRBV3-2) and TRBJ2-7; 13 bases are shared with TRBD2. Germline-derived CDR1 and CDR2 are LGHDT and YNNKEL (reference sequence). CDR3 size: 17 residues. V shed 4 bases, J shed 5 bases, and the junction held 11 bases outside the gene matches. CDR3 sequence reads: CASSPGLAGTVIHEQYF. The CDR3 DNA follows: TGTGCCAGCAGCCCGGGACTAGCGGGAACCGTGATCCACGAGCAGTACTTC.

The sample holds one count of this clone. V and J are TRBV27 and TRBJ1-5, with 8 bases aligning to TRBD1. CDR3 size: 15 residues. Germline assignment: CDR1 MNHEY and CDR2 SMNVEV (reference sequence). With 6 bases clipped from V and 2 bases from J, the junction kept 6 bases outside the gene matches. CDR3 in amino acids: CASRVDRVGNQPQHF. DNA of the CDR3: TGTGCCAGCAGGGTGGACAGGGTAGGCAATCAGCCCCAGCATTTT.

The chain combines TRBV6-2 or TRBV6-3 with TRBJ2-1; 12 bases align to TRBD2. Germline trimming cut 5 bases from V and 0 bases from J; bases unmatched to any gene: 5. The CDR3 length is 17 residues. The V gene's germline CDR1 is MNHEY and CDR2 SVGEGT. The CDR3 DNA reads as TGTGCCAGCAGTGATGGACTAGCGGGAAGCTCCTACAATGAGCAGTTCTTC. Its translation: CASSDGLAGSSYNEQFF.

CDR3 sequence (DNA): TGTGCTAGTGGCCCCCCGGGACAGGGGGCGAGTGGGGCCAACGTCCTGACTTTC. It translates to CASGPPGQGASGANVLTF. V and J are TRBV12-5 and TRBJ2-6; 12 bases fit TRBD1. The V gene end was trimmed by 6 bases and the J gene end by 3 bases; junction bases not matched to a gene: 9. From germline, CDR1 is LGHNT and CDR2 FRNRAP. The CDR3 consists of 18 residues. The full variable domain, with the rest looked up from reference TRBV12-5 and TRBJ2-6, is DARVTQTPRHKVTEMGQEVTMRCQPILGHNTVFWYRQTMMQGLELLAYFRNRAPLDDSGMPKDRFSAEMPDATLATLKIQPSEPRDSAVYFCASGPPGQGASGANVLTFGAGSRLTVL.

This chain connects TRBV11-2 to TRBJ2-3; a possible D gene is TRBD2 (5 bases). Germline CDR1 and CDR2: SGHAT and FQNNGV. V was clipped by 0 bases and J by 1 base, with 8 bases between them. The CDR3 runs to 15 residues. The CDR3 protein is CASSLEGSGTDTQYF. The CDR3 nucleotides are TGTGCCAGCAGCTTAGAAGGGAGCGGCACAGATACGCAGTATTTT.

This clone was seen a handful of times. This chain connects TRBV3-1 (or the pseudogene TRBV3-2) to TRBJ2-5, with D perhaps TRBD1 (5 bases). CDR1 LGHDT and CDR2 YNNKEL come from the germline V gene (reference sequence). The V gene lost 3 bases and the J gene lost 3 bases, with 5 bases spanning the gap. The CDR3 is made up of 12 amino acids. CDR3 residues: CASSQTEETQYF. CDR3 coding DNA: TGTGCCAGCAGCCAGACAGAAGAGACCCAGTACTTC.

This chain links TRBV6-5 with TRBJ2-2; D gene unclear. The CDR3 runs 14 residues. The germline CDR1 and CDR2 sequences are MNHEY and SVGAGI. The V end lost 2 bases, the J end lost 3 bases, and 7 bases lay between the germline ends. The CDR3 DNA sequence: TGTGCCAGCAGTTACAAGGGTTACACCGGGGAGCTGTTTTTT. This encodes CASSYKGYTGELFF.

The chain uses TRBV19 and TRBJ2-5, with TRBD1 identical over 7 bases. CDR1 is LNHDA and CDR2 is SQIVND in the germline V gene (reference sequence). The CDR3 has 13 residues. V shed 4 bases and J 4 bases; nucleotides not matched to a gene: 3. Written as DNA, the CDR3 is TGTGCCAGTAGTACAGGGACAGTAGAGACCCAGTACTTC. Its protein product is CASSTGTVETQYF.

This chain uses TRBV4-2 with TRBJ1-2; TRBD1 matches 8 bases. The ends lost 3 bases at V and 6 bases at J; junction bases unmatched: 12. CDR3 size: 16 residues. CDR1 is LGHNA and CDR2 is YNFKEQ in the germline V gene. CDR3 in amino acids: CASSQPGRAGGHGYTF. The CDR3 region has the DNA TGTGCCAGCAGCCAGCCGGGTAGGGCAGGGGGCCATGGCTACACCTTC.

CDR3 protein: CASSAGTGGNEKLFF. CDR3 coding DNA: TGTGCCAGCAGCGCCGGGACGGGCGGTAATGAAAAACTGTTTTTT. The rearrangement links TRBV7-7 to TRBJ1-4; possibly TRBD1 for D (5 bases). The CDR3 is made up of 15 amino acids. Germline assignment: CDR1 SSHAT and CDR2 FNYEAQ (reference sequence). The V and J ends lost 5 bases and 4 bases respectively, with 14 bases between them.

The rearrangement links TRBV6-1 to TRBJ2-7; D remains ambiguous. Germline CDR1 MNHNS, CDR2 SASEGT. CDR3 length: 15 residues. Deletions cut 3 bases from V and 2 bases from J, with 14 bases between. This CDR3 is CASSERPGEPYEQYF. In nucleotides, the CDR3 is TGTGCCAGCAGTGAGAGACCTGGGGAACCCTACGAGCAGTACTTC.

J is TRBJ1-2 and V is TRBV12-3 or TRBV12-4; possible D gene TRBD1, 6 bases. This CDR3 has 13 amino acids. Trimming removed 5 bases at V and 1 base at J, with 8 bases between. The CDR3 DNA is TGTGCCAGCAGTAGGACAGATAACTATGGCTACACCTTC. Translating gives CASSRTDNYGYTF.

The V call is TRBV3-1 (or the pseudogene TRBV3-2), the J call TRBJ2-1; no definite D call. The CDR3 covers 14 residues. Germline loops: CDR1 LGHDT, CDR2 YNNKEL (reference sequence). The V end was cut by 8 bases, the J end by 6 bases, with 17 bases between. CDR3 DNA: TGTGCCAGCCAGTTCTCTGGTATTAGCAATGAGCAGTTCTTC. Translating it yields CASQFSGISNEQFF.

The rearrangement links TRBV20-1 to TRBJ1-6; TRBD1 is a possible D gene (5 bases). This CDR3 has 14 residues. Germline V CDR1 and CDR2: DFQATT, SNEGSKA (reference sequence). V was shortened by 3 bases and J by 9 bases, with 15 bases between the two germline ends. This CDR3 reads CSASTGHQGSPLHF. The CDR3 region has the DNA TGCAGTGCTAGTACAGGACATCAAGGTTCACCCCTCCACTTT.

V and J are TRBV2 and TRBJ2-1, with D tentatively TRBD1 (6 bases). The CDR3 sequence is 14 residues long. Germline CDR1 reads SNHLY; CDR2 reads FYNNEI. Trimming left V 8 bases short and J 3 bases short, with 14 bases between. CDR3 DNA sequence: TGTGCCAGCTTACAGGGTGTCGACTACAATGAGCAGTTCTTC. Encoded protein: CASLQGVDYNEQFF.